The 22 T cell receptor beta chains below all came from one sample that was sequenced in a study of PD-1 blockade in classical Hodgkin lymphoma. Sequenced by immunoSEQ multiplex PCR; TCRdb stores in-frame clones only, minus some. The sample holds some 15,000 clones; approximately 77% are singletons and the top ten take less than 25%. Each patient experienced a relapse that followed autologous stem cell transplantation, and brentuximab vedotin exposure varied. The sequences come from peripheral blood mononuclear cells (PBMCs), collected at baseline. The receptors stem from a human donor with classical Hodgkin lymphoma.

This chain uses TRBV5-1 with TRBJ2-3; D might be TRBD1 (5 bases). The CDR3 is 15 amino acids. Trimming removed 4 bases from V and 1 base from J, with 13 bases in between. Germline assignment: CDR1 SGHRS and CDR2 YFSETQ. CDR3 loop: CASSVVGRRTDTQYF. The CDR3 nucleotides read TGCGCCAGCAGCGTGGTGGGGCGGCGCACAGATACGCAGTATTTT.

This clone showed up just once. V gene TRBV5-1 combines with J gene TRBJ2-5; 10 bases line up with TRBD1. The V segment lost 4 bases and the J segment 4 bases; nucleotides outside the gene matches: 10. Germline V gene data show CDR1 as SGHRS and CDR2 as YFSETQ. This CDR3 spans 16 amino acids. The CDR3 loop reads CASSPESRTGGETQYF. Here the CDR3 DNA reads TGCGCCAGCAGCCCAGAGTCCCGGACAGGGGGAGAGACCCAGTACTTC.

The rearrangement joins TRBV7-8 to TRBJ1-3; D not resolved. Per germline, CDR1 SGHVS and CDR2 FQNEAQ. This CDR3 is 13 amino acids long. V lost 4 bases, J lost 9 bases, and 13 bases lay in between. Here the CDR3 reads CASSSSRRFTIYF. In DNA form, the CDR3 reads TGTGCCAGCAGCTCGAGCAGGCGTTTCACCATATATTTT. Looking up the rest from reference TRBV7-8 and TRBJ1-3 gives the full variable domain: GAGVSQSPRYKVAKRGQDVALRCDPISGHVSLFWYQQALGQGPEFLTYFQNEAQLDKSGLPSDRFFAERPEGSVSTLKIQRTQQEDSAVYLCASSSSRRFTIYFGEGSWLTVV.

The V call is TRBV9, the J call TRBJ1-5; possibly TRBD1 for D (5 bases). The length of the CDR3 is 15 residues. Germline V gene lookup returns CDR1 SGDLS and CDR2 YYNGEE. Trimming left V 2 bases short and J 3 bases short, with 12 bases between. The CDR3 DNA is TGTGCCAGCAGCGTCGGGGGAGGTGACAATCAGCCCCAGCATTTT. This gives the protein CASSVGGGDNQPQHF.

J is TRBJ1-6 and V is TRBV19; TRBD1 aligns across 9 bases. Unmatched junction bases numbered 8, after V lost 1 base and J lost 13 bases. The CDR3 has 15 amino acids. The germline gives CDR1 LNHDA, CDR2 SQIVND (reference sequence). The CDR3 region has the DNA TGTGCCAGTAGTATAGGTCGGGGACAGGGTGTGCCCCTCCACTTT. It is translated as CASSIGRGQGVPLHF.

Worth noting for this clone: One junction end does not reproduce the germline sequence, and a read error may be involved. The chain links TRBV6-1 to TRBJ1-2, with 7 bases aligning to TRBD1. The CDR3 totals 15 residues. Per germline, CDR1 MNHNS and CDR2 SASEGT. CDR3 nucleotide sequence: TGTGCCAGCAGTGAATTGGAGGGGGCGAGCTATGGCCACACCTTC. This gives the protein CASSELEGASYGHTF.

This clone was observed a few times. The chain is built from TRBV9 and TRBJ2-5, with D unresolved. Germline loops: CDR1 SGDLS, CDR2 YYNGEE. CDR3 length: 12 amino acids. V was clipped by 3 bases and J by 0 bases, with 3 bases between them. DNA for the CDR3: TGTGCCAGCAGCGACAACCAAGAGACCCAGTACTTC. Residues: CASSDNQETQYF.

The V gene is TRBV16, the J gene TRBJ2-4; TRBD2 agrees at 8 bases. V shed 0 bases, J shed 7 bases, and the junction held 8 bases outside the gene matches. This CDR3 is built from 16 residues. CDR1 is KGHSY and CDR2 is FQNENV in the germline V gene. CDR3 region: CASSQSPPRGGNIQYF. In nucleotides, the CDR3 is TGTGCCAGCAGCCAATCACCTCCACGGGGGGGCAACATTCAGTACTTC.

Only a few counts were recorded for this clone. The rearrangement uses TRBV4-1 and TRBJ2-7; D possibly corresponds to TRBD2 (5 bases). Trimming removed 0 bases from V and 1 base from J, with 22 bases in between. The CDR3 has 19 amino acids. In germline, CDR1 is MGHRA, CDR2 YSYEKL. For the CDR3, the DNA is TGCGCCAGCAGCCAAGAAGGGCCGGGAATCCGATATCAATCCTACGAGCAGTACTTC. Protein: CASSQEGPGIRYQSYEQYF.

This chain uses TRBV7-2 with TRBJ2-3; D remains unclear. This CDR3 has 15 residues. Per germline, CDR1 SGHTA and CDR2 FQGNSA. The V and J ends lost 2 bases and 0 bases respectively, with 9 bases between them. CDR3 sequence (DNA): TGTGCCAGCAGCTTACGGGCTTCTAGCACAGATACGCAGTATTTT. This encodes CASSLRASSTDTQYF.

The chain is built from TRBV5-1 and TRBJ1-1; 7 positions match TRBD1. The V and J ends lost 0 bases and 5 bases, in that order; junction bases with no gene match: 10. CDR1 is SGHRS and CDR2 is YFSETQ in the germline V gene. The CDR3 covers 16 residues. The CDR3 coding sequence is TGCGCCAGCAGCTTGGAGTTTAACAGGGGAGGAACTGAAGCTTTCTTT. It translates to CASSLEFNRGGTEAFF. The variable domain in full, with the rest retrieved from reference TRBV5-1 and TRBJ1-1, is KAGVTQTPRYLIKTRGQQVTLSCSPISGHRSVSWYQQTPGQGLQFLFEYFSETQRNKGNFPGRFSGRQFSNSRSEMNVSTLELGDSALYLCASSLEFNRGGTEAFFGQGTRLTVV.

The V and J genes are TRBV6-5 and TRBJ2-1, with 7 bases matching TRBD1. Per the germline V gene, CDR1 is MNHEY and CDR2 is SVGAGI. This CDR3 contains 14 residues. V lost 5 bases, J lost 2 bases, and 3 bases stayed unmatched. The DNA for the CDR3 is TGTGCCAGCAGTAAAGGGGGCCCCTACAATGAGCAGTTCTTC. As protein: CASSKGGPYNEQFF.

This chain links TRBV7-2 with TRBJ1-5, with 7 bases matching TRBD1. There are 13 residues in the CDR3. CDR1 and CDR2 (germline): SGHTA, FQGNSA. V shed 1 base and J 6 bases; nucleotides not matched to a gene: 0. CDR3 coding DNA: TGTGCCAGCAGCTTAGACAGGGGTCAGCCCCAGCATTTT. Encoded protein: CASSLDRGQPQHF.

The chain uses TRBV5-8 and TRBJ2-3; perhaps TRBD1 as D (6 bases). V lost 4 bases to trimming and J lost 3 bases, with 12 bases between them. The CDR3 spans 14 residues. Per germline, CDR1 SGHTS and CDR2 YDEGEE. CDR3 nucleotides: TGTGCCAGCAGCATTGGACAGACGACAGATACGCAGTATTTT. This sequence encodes CASSIGQTTDTQYF.

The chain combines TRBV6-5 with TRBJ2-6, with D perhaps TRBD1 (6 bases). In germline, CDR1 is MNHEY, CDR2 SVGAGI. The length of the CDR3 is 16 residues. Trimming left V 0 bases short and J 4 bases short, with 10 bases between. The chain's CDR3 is CASSYSTGTGANVLTF. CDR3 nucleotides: TGTGCCAGCAGTTACTCAACAGGGACAGGGGCCAACGTCCTGACTTTC.

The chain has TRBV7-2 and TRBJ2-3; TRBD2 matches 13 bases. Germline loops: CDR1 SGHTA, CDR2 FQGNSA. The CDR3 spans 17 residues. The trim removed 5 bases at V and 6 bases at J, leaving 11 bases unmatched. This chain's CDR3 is CASSPKKGLAGTDTQYF. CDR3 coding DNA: TGTGCCAGCAGCCCAAAGAAGGGACTAGCGGGAACCGATACGCAGTATTTT.

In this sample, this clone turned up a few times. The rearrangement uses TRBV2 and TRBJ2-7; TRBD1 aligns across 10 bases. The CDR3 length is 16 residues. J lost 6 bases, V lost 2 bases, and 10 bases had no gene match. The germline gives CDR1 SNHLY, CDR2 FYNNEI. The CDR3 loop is CASSERIRQGAGEQYF. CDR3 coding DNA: TGTGCCAGCAGTGAAAGGATACGACAGGGGGCTGGCGAGCAGTACTTC.

CDR3 protein: CASSPARGGTEAFF. The CDR3 DNA is TGTGCCAGCTCACCAGCCAGGGGCGGTACTGAAGCTTTCTTT. This rearrangement joins TRBV18 to TRBJ1-1; possible D gene TRBD1, 6 bases. Trimming pared 2 bases from V and 5 bases from J, leaving 12 bases between. The CDR3 spans 14 residues. Germline V gives CDR1 KGHSH, CDR2 LQKENI.

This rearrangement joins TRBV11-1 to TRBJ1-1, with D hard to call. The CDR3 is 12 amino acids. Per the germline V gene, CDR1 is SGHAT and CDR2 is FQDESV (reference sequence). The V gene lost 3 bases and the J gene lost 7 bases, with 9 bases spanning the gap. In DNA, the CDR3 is TGTGCCAGCAGCTTTCACAGCCTTGAAGCTTTCTTT. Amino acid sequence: CASSFHSLEAFF.

The CDR3 sequence: CASRRRVVAGGTDTQYF. CDR3 in DNA: TGTGCCAGCAGACGAAGGGTGGTAGCGGGGGGTACAGATACGCAGTATTTT. The chain joins TRBV28 to TRBJ2-3; 10 nucleotides match TRBD2. The CDR3 totals 17 residues. Germline CDR1 reads MDHEN; CDR2 reads SYDVKM. The V and J ends lost 6 bases and 3 bases, in that order; junction bases with no gene match: 12.

The DNA of the CDR3 is TGTGCCAGCAGCCACATGGAAAACATTCAGTACTTC. It encodes CASSHMENIQYF. The chain links TRBV14 to TRBJ2-4; D remains unclear. Germline loops: CDR1 SGHDN, CDR2 FVKESK. This CDR3 contains 12 residues. V was trimmed by 3 bases and J by 5 bases, leaving 5 bases between them.

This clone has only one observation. The DNA for the CDR3 is TGTGCCAGTAGCCTCGCTGGGGGGGAGACCCAGTACTTC. Its protein is CASSLAGGETQYF. J is TRBJ2-5 and V is TRBV19; D possibly corresponds to TRBD2 (6 bases). The CDR3 is 13 amino acids. Germline V gives CDR1 LNHDA, CDR2 SQIVND (reference sequence). Trimming shortened V by 6 bases and J by 5 bases, and 13 bases separated the two germline ends.